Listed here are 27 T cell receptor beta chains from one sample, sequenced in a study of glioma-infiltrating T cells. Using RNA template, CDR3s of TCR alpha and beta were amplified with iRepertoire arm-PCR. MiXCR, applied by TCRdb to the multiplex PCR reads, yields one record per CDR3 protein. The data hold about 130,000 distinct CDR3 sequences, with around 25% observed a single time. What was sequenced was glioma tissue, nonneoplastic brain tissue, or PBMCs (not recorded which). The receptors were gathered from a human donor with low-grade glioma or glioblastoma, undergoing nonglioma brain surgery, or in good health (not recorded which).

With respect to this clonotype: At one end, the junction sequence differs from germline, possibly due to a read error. The CDR3 spells CASSSSAGTVRTYNGQFF. The CDR3 nucleotides read TGTGCCAGCAGTTCCAGTGCCGGGACAGTGAGGACCTACAATGGGCAGTTCTTC. The chain joins TRBV27 to TRBJ2-1; 7 bases agree with TRBD1. This CDR3 is 18 amino acids long. Germline V lookup: CDR1 MNHEY, CDR2 SMNVEV (reference sequence).

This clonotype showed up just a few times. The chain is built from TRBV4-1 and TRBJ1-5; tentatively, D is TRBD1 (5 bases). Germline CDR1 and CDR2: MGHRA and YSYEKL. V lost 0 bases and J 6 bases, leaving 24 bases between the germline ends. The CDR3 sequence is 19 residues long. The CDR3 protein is CASSQDRLSGRGVGQPQHF. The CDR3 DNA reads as TGCGCCAGCAGCCAAGATCGTCTGTCGGGCCGGGGGGTTGGTCAGCCCCAGCATTTT.

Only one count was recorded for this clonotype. Here the CDR3 reads CASSFRQGSDTEAFF. Here the CDR3 DNA reads TGTGCCAGCTCATTCCGACAGGGGTCGGACACTGAAGCTTTCTTT. V gene TRBV18 combines with J gene TRBJ1-1, with 8 bases identical to TRBD1. After removal of 5 bases from V and 3 bases from J, the junction contained 8 bases not matched to a gene. The CDR3 is made up of 15 amino acids. Germline loops: CDR1 KGHSH, CDR2 LQKENI.

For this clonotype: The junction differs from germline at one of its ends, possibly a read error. CDR3: CASSQVLGVDHPQHF. The CDR3 DNA is TGCGCCAGCAGCCAAGTATTGGGGGTAGATCATCCCCAGCATTTT. The rearrangement joins TRBV4-3 to TRBJ1-5, with a possible D match to TRBD1 (5 bases). The length of the CDR3 is 15 residues. CDR1 is LGHNA, CDR2 YSLEER, per germline.

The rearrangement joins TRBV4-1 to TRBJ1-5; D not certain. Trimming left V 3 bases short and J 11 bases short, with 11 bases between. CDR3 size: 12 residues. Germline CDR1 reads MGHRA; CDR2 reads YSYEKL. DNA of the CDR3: TGCGCCAGCAGCCATCTCGGAGAGACCCAGCATTTT. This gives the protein CASSHLGETQHF.

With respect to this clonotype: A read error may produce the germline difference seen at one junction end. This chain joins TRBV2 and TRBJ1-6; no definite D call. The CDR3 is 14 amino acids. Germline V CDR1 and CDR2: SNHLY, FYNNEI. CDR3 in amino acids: CAGSENQVNSPLHF. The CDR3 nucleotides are TGTGCCGGCAGTGAGAATCAGGTTAATTCACCCCTCCACTTT.

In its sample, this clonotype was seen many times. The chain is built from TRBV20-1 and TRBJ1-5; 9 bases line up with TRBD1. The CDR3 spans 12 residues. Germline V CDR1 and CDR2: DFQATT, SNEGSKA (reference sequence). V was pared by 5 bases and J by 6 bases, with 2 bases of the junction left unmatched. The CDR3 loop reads CSARTGVQPQHF. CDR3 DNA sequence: TGCAGTGCTCGGACAGGGGTTCAGCCCCAGCATTTT.

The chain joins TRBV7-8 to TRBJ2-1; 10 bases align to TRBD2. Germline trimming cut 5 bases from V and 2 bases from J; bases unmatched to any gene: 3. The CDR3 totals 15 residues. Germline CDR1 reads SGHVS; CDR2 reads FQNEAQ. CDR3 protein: CASSQLAGAYNEQFF. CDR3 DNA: TGTGCCAGCAGCCAGCTAGCGGGAGCCTACAATGAGCAGTTCTTC.

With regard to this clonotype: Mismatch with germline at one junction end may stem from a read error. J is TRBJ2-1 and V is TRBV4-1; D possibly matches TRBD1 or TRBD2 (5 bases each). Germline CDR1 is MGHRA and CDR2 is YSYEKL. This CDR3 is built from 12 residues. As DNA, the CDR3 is TGCGCCAGCAGCCATTCCGGGGCTATTGGCCCCTTC. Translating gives CASSHSGAIGPF.

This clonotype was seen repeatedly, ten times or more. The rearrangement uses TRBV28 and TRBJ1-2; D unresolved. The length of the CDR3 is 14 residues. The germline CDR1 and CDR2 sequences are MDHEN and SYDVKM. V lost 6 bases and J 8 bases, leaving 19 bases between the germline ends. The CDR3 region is CASRVDTRKGGYTF. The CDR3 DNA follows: TGTGCCAGCAGGGTAGATACCCGCAAGGGCGGCTACACCTTC.

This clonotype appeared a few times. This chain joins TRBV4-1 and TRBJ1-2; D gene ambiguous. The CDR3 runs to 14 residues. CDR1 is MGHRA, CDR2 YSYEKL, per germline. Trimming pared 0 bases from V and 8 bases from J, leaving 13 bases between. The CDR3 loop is CASSQDRRQEGYTF. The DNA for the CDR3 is TGCGCCAGCAGCCAAGATAGAAGGCAGGAAGGCTACACCTTC.

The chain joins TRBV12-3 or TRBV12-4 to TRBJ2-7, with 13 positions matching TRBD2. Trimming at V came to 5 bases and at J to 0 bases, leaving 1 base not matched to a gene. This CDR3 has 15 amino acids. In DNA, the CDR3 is TGTGCCAGCAGTCGGACTAGCGGGAGCTCCTACGAGCAGTACGTC. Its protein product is CASSRTSGSSYEQYV.

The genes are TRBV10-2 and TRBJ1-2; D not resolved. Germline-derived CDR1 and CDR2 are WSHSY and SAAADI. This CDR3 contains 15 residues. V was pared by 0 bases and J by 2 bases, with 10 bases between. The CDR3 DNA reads TGCGCCAGCAGTGAGTCGACCGGGAAGAACTATGGCTACACCTTC. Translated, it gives CASSESTGKNYGYTF.

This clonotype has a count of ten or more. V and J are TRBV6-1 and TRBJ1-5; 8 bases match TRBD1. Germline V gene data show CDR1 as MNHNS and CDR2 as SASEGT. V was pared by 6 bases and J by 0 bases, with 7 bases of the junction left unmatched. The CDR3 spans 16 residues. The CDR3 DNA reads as TGTGCCAGCAGAGGGACAGGCCTTAATAGCAATCAGCCCCAGCATTTT. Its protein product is CASRGTGLNSNQPQHF.

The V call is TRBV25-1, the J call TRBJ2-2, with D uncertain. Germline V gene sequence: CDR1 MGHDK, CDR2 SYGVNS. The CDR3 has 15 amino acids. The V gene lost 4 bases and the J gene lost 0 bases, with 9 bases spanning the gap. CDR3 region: CASSVGKSNTGELFF. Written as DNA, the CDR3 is TGTGCCAGCAGTGTCGGCAAATCGAACACCGGGGAGCTGTTTTTT.

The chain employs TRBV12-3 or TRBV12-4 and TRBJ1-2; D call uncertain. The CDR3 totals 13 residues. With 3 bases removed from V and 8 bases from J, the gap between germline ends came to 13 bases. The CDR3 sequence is CASSFLAGRGYTF. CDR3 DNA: TGTGCCAGCAGTTTTCTGGCAGGCCGCGGCTACACCTTC.

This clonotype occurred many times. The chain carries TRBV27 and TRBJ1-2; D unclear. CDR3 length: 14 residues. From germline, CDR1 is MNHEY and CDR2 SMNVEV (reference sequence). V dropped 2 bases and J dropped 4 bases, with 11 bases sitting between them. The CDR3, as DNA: TGTGCCAGCAGTTTAGTAGGGATGGGCTATGGCTACACCTTC. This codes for CASSLVGMGYGYTF.

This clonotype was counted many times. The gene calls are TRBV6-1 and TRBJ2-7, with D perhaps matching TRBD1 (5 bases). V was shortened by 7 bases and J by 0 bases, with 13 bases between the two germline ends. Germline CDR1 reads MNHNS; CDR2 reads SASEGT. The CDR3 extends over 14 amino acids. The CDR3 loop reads CASKDSGFSYEQYV. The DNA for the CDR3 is TGTGCCAGCAAAGACAGTGGTTTCTCCTACGAGCAGTACGTC.

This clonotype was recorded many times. The CDR3 loop is CASSYSSGDEQFF. DNA of the CDR3: TGTGCCAGCAGTTACTCTTCGGGAGATGAGCAGTTCTTC. This chain connects TRBV6-6 to TRBJ2-1; D is possibly TRBD2 (6 bases). The V gene's germline CDR1 is MNHNY and CDR2 SVGAGI (reference sequence). V lost 0 bases, J lost 8 bases, and 8 bases lay in between. The CDR3 has 13 residues.

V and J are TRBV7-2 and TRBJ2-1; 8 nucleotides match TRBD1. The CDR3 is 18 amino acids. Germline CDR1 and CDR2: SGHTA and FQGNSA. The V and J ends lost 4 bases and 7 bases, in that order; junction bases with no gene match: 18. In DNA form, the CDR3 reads TGTGCCAGCAGCTCGGACAGGGATGACGTCCGGGCGGGGAATGAGCAGTTCTTC. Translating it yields CASSSDRDDVRAGNEQFF.

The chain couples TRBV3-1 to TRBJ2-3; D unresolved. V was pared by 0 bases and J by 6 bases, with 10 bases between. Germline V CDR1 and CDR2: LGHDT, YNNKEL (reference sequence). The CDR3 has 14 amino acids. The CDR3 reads CASSQDIPTDTQYF. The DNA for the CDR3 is TGTGCCAGCAGCCAAGATATCCCTACGGATACGCAGTATTTT.

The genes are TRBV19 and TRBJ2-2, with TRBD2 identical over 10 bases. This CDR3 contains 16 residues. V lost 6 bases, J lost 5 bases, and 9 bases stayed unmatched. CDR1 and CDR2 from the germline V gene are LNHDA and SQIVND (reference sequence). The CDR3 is CASSALLAGSTGELFF. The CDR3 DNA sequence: TGTGCCAGTAGCGCCCTACTAGCGGGGTCGACCGGGGAGCTGTTTTTT. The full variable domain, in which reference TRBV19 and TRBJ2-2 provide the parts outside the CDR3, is DGGITQSPKYLFRKEGQNVTLSCEQNLNHDAMYWYRQDPGQGLRLIYYSQIVNDFQKGDIAEGYSVSREKKESFPLTVTSAQKNPTAFYLCASSALLAGSTGELFFGEGSRLTVL.

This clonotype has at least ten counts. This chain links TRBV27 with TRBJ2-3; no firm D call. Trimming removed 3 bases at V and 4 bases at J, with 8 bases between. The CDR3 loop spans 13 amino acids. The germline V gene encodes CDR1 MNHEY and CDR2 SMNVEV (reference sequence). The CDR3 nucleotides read TGTGCCAGCAGTTTTGACCTGTCAGATACGCAGTATTTT. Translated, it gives CASSFDLSDTQYF.

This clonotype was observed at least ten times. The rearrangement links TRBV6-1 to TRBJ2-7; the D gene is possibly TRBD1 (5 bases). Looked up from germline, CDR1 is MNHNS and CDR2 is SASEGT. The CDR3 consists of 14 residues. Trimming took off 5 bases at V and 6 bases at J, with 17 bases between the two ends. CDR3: CASSSLTGPGEQYV. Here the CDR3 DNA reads TGTGCCAGCAGTTCCCTCACAGGTCCGGGCGAGCAGTACGTC.

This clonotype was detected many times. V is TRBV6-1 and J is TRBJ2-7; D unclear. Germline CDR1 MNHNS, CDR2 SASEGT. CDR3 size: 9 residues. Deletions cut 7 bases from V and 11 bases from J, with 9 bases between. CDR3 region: CASTPKEYV. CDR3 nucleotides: TGTGCCAGCACCCCGAAGGAGTACGTC.

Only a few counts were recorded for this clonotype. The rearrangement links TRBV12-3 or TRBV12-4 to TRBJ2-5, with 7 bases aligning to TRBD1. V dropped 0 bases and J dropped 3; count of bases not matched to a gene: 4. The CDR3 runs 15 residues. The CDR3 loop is CASSLAWGTEETQYF. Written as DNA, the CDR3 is TGTGCCAGCAGTTTAGCGTGGGGGACAGAAGAGACCCAGTACTTC.

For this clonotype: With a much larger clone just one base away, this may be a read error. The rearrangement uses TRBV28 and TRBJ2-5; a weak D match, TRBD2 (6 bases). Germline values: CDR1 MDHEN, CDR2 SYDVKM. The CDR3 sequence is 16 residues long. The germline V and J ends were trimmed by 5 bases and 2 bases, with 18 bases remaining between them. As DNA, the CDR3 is TGTGCCAGCAGTCGCCCGGGGGTTGCGGTACAAGAGACCCAGTACTTC. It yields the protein CASSRPGVAVQETQYF.